This T cell receptor beta chain was retrieved from a study of tissue T cells after allogeneic stem cell transplantation. Sequencing was performed with immunoSEQ multiplex PCR; in TCRdb, only in-frame clones are kept and a portion is missing. The table shows 8,000 to 10,000 clones, with 36% occurring only once. Points on this clone: Gene labels here are mouse ones. The read comes to an end 1 residue before the CDR3 does, leaving the germline J gene to fill in the end.

Time point specified: mouse harvest day 14 after allogeneic transplant. Tail vein injection delivered 10^7 T-cell-depleted bone marrow cells and 10^6 splenic CD5+ T cells. This CDR3 is 14 amino acids long. Trimming took 5 bases from V and 4 from J, leaving 13 bases between them. CDR1 SNHLY and CDR2 FYNGKV come from the germline V gene (reference sequence). This receptor was identified in a female BALB/c mouse given C57BL/6 T cells with graft-versus-host disease after an allogeneic hematopoietic cell transplant. The chain is built from TRBV3 and TRBJ2-5, with D perhaps matching TRBD1 or TRBD2 (5 bases each). Sequencing was carried out using skin. CDR3 DNA, as far as it was read: TGTGCCAGCAGCCCCCGAAGGGGCAAAGACACCCAGTAC. Protein sequence: CASSPRRGKDTQY. The whole CDR3 protein reads CASSPRRGKDTQYF. Combining the CDR3 with reference TRBV3 and TRBJ2-5 gives the whole variable domain GPKVLQIPSHQIIDMGQMVTLNCDPVSNHLYFYWYKQILGQQMEFLVNFYNGKVMEKSKLFKDQFSVERPDGSYFTLKIQPTALEDSAVYFCASSPRRGKDTQYFGPGTRLLVL.